This T cell receptor (beta chain) was identified in a study of T cell responses to AZD1222 COVID-19 vaccine. Study observations and caveats: Among the donors, most were white British and more were female, and clonal diversity was possibly underestimated. After the peak T cell response, and only then, were repertoires sampled. Spike-spanning, vaccine-associated CD4 TCRs were dominant at 160-218 and 743-854.

This table comes from immunoSEQ multiplex PCR, and its TCRdb copy is limited to in-frame clones, with some not included. The sample shows around 95,000 clones, about 87% of them seen only once. Concerning this clone itself: Its specificity is unknown.

The sample was peripheral blood, taken on day 0 of MenACWY control vaccination. The receptor was isolated from an adult in good health.

CDR3 protein: CASSLDGTRDNEQFF. The CDR3 DNA sequence: TGCGCCAGCAGCTTGGACGGGACTAGGGACAATGAGCAGTTCTTC. This chain uses TRBV5-1 with TRBJ2-1, with 8 nucleotides matching TRBD2. Germline lookup yields CDR1 SGHRS and CDR2 YFSETQ. The length of the CDR3 is 15 residues. J lost 5 bases, V lost 0 bases, and 4 bases had no gene match.